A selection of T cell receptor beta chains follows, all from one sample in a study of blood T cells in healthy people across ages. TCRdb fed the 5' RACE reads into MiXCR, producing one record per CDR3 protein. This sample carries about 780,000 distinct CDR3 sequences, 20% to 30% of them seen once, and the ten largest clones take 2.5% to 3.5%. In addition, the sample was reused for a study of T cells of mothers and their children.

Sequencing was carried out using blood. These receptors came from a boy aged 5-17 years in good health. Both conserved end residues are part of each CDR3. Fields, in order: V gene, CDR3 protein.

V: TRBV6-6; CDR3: CASSPDSGGELFF
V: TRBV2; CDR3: CASLGRTYEQYF
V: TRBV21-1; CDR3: CASSLRRAGHPETQYF
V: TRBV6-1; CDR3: CASSAGISRGYTF
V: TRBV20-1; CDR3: CSAGGDRSGETQYF
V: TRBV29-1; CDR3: CSVEAGWGSSYNEQFF
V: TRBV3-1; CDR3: CASSQSSARGEKLFF
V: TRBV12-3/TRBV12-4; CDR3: CASSSTNPTVEKLFF
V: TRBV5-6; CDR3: CASSLARFNSPLHF
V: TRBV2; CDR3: CASSRTGESDGYTF
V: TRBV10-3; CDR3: CAISESQGSNGKLFF
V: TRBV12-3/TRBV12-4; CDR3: CASSLGDRAEAFF